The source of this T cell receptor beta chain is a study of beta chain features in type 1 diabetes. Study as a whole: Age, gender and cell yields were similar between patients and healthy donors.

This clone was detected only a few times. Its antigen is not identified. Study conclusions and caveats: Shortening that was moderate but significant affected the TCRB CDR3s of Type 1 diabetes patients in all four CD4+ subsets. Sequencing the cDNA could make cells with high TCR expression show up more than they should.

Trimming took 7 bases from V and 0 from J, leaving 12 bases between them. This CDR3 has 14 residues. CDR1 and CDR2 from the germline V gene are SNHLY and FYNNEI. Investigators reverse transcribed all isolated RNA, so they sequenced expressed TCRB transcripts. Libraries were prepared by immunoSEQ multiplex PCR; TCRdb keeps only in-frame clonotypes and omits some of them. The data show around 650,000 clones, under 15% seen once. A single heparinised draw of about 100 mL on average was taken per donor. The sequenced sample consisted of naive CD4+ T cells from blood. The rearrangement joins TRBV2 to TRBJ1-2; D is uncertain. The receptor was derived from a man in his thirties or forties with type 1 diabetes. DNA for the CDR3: TGTGCCAGCACCCTGGACGCTTCTAACTATGGCTACACCTTC. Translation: CASTLDASNYGYTF.